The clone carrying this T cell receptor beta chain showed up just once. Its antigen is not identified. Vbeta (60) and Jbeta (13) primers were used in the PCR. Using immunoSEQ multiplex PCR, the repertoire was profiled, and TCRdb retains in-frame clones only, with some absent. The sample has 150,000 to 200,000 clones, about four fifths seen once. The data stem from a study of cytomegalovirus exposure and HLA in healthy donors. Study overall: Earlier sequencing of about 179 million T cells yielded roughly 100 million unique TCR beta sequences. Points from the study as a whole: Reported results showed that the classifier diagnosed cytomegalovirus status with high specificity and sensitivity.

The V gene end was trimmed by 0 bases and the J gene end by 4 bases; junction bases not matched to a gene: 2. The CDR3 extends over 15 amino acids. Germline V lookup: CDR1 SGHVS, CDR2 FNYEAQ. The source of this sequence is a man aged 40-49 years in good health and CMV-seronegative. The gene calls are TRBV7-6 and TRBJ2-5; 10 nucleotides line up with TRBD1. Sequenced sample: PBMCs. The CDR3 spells CASSLAWTGGETQYF. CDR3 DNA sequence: TGTGCCAGCAGCTTAGCGTGGACAGGGGGAGAGACCCAGTACTTC.